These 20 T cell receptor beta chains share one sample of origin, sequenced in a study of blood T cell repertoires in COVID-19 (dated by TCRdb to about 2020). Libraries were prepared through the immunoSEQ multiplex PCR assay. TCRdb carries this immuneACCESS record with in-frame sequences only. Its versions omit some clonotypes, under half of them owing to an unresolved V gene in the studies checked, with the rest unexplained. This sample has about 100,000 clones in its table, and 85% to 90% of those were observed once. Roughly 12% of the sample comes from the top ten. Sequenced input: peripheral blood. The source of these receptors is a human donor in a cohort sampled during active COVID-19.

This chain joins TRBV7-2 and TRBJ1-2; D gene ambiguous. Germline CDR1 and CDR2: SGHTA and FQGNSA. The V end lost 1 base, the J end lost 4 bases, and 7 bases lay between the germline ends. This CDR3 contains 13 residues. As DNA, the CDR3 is TGTGCCAGCAGCTTAGACGCAGGCTATGGCTACACCTTC. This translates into CASSLDAGYGYTF.

The CDR3 sequence: CASSLGLNNEQFF. CDR3 DNA sequence: TGTGCCAGCAGCTTAGGACTAAACAATGAGCAGTTCTTC. V gene TRBV11-3 combines with J gene TRBJ2-1, with TRBD2 as a possible D gene (5 bases). This CDR3 spans 13 amino acids. V dropped 1 base and J dropped 5 bases, with 6 bases sitting between them. From germline, CDR1 is SGHNT and CDR2 YENEEA.

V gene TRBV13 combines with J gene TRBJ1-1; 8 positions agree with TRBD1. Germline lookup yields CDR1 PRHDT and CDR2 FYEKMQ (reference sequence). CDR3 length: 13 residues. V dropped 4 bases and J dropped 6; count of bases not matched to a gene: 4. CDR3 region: CASSSDREAEAFF. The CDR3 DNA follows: TGTGCCAGCAGCTCGGACAGGGAGGCTGAAGCTTTCTTT.

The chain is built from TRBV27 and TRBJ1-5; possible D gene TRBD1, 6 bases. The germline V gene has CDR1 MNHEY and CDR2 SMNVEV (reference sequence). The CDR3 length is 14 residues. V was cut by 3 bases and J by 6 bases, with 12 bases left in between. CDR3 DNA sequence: TGTGCCAGCAGTTTGAAGGGGGTTGGTCAGCCCCAGCATTTT. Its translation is CASSLKGVGQPQHF.

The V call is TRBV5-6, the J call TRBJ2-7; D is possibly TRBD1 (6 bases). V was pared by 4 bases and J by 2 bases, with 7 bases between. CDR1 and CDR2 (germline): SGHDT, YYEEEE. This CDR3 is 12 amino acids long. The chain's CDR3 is CASSRDTYEQYF. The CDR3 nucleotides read TGTGCCAGCAGCCGGGACACCTACGAGCAGTACTTC. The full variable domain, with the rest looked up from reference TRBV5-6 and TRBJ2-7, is DAGVTQSPTHLIKTRGQQVTLRCSPKSGHDTVSWYQQALGQGPQFIFQYYEEEERQRGNFPDRFSGHQFPNYSSELNVNALLLGDSALYLCASSRDTYEQYFGPGTRLTVT.

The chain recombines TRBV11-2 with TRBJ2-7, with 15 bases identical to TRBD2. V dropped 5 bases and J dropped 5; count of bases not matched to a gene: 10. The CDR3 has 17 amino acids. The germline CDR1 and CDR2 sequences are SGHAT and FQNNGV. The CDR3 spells CASSPRTSGRAVHEQYF. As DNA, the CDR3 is TGTGCCAGCAGCCCCAGGACTAGCGGGAGGGCCGTCCACGAGCAGTACTTC.

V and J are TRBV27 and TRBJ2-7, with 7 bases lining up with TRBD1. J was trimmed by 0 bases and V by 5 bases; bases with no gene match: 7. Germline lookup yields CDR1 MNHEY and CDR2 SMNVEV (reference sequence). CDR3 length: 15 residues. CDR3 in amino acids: CASSPLNRGSYEQYF. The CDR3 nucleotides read TGTGCCAGCAGTCCCCTTAACAGGGGCTCCTACGAGCAGTACTTC.

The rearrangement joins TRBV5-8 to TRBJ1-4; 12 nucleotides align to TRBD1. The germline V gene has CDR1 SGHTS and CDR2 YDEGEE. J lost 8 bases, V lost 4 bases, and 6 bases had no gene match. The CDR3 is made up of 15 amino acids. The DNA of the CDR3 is TGTGCCAGCAGCCCCGGGACAGGGGGCTTAGAAAAACTGTTTTTT. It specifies CASSPGTGGLEKLFF.

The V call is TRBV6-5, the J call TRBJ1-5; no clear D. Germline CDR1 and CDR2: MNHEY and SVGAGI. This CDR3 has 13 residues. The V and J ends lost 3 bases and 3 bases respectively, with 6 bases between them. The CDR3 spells CASSYVFNQPQHF. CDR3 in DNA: TGTGCCAGCAGTTATGTCTTCAATCAGCCCCAGCATTTT.

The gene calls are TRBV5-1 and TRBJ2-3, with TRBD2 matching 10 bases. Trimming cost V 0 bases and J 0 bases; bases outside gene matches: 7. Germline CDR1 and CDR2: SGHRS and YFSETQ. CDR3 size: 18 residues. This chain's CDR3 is CASSLGFSGGTSTDTQYF. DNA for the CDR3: TGCGCCAGCAGCTTGGGATTTAGCGGGGGGACAAGCACAGATACGCAGTATTTT.

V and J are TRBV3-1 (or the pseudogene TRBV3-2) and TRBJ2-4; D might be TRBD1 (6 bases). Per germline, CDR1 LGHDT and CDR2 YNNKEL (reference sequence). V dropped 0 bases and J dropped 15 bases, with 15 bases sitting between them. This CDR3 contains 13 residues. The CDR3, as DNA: TGTGCCAGCAGCCAAGATGAGAGGGCAGGGGCGTACTTC. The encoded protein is CASSQDERAGAYF.

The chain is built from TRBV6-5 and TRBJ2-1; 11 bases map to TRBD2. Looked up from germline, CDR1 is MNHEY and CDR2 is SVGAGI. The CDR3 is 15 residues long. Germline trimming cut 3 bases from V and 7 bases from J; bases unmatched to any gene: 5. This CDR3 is CASSYTSGRRNEQFF. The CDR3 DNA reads TGTGCCAGCAGTTATACTAGCGGGAGACGTAATGAGCAGTTCTTC.

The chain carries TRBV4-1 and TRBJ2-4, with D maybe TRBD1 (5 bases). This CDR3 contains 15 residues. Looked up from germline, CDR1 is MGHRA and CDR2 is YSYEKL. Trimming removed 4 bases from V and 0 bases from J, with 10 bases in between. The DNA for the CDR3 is TGCGCCAGCAGCCCTCTCGACAGAGCCAAAAACATTCAGTACTTC. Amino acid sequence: CASSPLDRAKNIQYF.

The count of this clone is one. The CDR3 sequence: CASSERGLPSYEQYF. The DNA for the CDR3 is TGTGCCAGCAGTGAGAGGGGGCTTCCTTCGTACGAGCAGTACTTC. V usage is TRBV2 and J usage is TRBJ2-7, with 7 positions matching TRBD1. Germline CDR1 is SNHLY and CDR2 is FYNNEI. The length of the CDR3 is 15 residues. Trimming cost V 3 bases and J 4 bases; bases outside gene matches: 9.

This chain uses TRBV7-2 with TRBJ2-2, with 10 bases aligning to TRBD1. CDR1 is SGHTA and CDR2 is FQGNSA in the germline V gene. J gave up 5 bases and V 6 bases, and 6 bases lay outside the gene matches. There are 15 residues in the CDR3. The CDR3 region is CASREGQGWTGELFF. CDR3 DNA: TGTGCCAGCAGGGAGGGACAGGGGTGGACCGGGGAGCTGTTTTTT.

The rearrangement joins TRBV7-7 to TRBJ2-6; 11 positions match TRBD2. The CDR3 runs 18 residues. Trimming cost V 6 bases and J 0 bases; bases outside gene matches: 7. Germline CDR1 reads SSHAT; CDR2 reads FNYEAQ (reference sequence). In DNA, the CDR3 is TGTGCCAGCAGTCCACTAGCGGGGGCTTCCTCTGGGGCCAACGTCCTGACTTTC. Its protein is CASSPLAGASSGANVLTF.

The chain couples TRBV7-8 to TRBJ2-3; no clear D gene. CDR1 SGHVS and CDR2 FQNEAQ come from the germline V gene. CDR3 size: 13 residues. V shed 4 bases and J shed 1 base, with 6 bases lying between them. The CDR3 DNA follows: TGTGCCAGCAGCTCGCTAGGCACAGATACGCAGTATTTT. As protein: CASSSLGTDTQYF.

CDR3 amino acids: CASSQGHPYEQYF. CDR3 sequence (DNA): TGTGCCAGCTCCCAGGGACACCCCTACGAGCAGTACTTC. J is TRBJ2-7 and V is TRBV19; a weak D match, TRBD1 (6 bases). The CDR3 is made up of 13 amino acids. V gave up 9 bases and J gave up 2 bases, with 14 bases separating them. Per germline, CDR1 LNHDA and CDR2 SQIVND (reference sequence).

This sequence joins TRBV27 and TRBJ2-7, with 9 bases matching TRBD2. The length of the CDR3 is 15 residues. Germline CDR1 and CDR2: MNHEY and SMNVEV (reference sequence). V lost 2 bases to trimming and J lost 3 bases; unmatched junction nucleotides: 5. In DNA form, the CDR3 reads TGTGCCAGCAGTTTAATAGCTAGCGGGATCTACGAGCAGTACTTC. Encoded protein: CASSLIASGIYEQYF.

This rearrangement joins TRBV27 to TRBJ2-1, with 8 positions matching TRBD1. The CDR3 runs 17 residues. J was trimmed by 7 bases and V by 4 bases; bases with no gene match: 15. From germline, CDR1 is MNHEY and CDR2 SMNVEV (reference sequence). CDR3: CASSSPHGTGLRNEQFF. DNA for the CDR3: TGTGCCAGCAGTTCTCCCCACGGGACAGGCTTAAGGAATGAGCAGTTCTTC.